The 19 T cell receptor beta chains given below trace back to one sample, sequenced in a study of identical twins. TCRdb re-analysed the 5' RACE reads in MiXCR, keeping a single row per CDR3 protein. The sample contains approximately 220,000 distinct CDR3 sequences, around 6.8% of which appear only once. The sample was also reused in another study, on yellow fever vaccine responses in identical twins.

The sequencing input was memory (CD45RO+) T cells sorted from blood. The receptor source for this set is a woman aged 18-35 years in good health.

This clonotype has only a few counts. V gene TRBV11-2 combines with J gene TRBJ2-1, with 8 bases matching TRBD2. The V and J ends lost 5 bases and 4 bases, in that order; junction bases with no gene match: 13. The germline V gene encodes CDR1 SGHAT and CDR2 FQNNGV. This CDR3 spans 17 amino acids. The CDR3 nucleotides read TGTGCCAGCAGCCCTCCTCAGCGGGGGAGGAGTTACAATGAGCAGTTCTTC. This encodes CASSPPQRGRSYNEQFF.

The chain employs TRBV11-2 and TRBJ2-5, with unresolved D. CDR3 length: 14 residues. V was cut by 1 base and J by 2 bases, with 8 bases left in between. Germline V lookup: CDR1 SGHAT, CDR2 FQNNGV. CDR3 residues: CASSLGFGQETQYF. CDR3 sequence (DNA): TGTGCCAGCAGCTTAGGATTTGGTCAAGAGACCCAGTACTTC.

The chain employs TRBV20-1 and TRBJ2-5, with 7 nucleotides matching TRBD2. The CDR3 is made up of 13 amino acids. From germline, CDR1 is DFQATT and CDR2 SNEGSKA (reference sequence). V shed 6 bases, J shed 5 bases, and the junction held 9 bases outside the gene matches. The CDR3 sequence is CSAGGSRYETQYF. In nucleotides, the CDR3 is TGCAGTGCCGGCGGGAGTCGGTATGAGACCCAGTACTTC.

This clonotype was counted between two and nine times. The chain links TRBV7-8 to TRBJ2-7; 7 bases match TRBD2. Germline assignment: CDR1 SGHVS and CDR2 FQNEAQ. The trim removed 1 base at V and 3 bases at J, leaving 6 bases unmatched. The length of the CDR3 is 15 residues. The CDR3 DNA sequence: TGTGCCAGCAGCTTAGTGGGAGGGCGGGACTACGAGCAGTACTTC. Translating it yields CASSLVGGRDYEQYF.

This clonotype was detected many times. J is TRBJ2-3 and V is TRBV15, with TRBD2 matching over 9 bases. Losses at the gene ends were 6 bases for V and 7 bases for J; bases not matched to a gene: 8. The CDR3 has 14 residues. CDR1 and CDR2 from the germline V gene are LNHNV and YYDKDF (reference sequence). The CDR3 sequence: CATSLAGVRNTQYF. CDR3 in DNA: TGTGCCACCAGTTTAGCGGGAGTGCGGAATACGCAGTATTTT.

This sequence joins TRBV6-1 and TRBJ1-1, with D maybe TRBD1 (5 bases). The CDR3 is 13 residues long. Germline values: CDR1 MNHNS, CDR2 SASEGT. V lost 2 bases and J lost 11, with 15 bases in between. Here the CDR3 DNA reads TGTGCCAGCAGTGAATTAGGAAGGGGAGGGGCTTTCTTT. Translating gives CASSELGRGGAFF.

This clonotype was detected many times. The chain has TRBV27 and TRBJ2-7; a weak D match, TRBD1 (6 bases). The germline V and J ends were trimmed by 3 bases and 3 bases, with 15 bases remaining between them. Germline V lookup: CDR1 MNHEY, CDR2 SMNVEV (reference sequence). The CDR3 length is 15 residues. CDR3 nucleotide sequence: TGTGCCAGCAGTTTTGGGCAGGGGAAGGTCTACGAGCAGTACTTC. Protein product: CASSFGQGKVYEQYF.

This clonotype turned up a few times. The chain has TRBV5-1 and TRBJ1-1; D may be TRBD1 (5 bases). The CDR3 has 16 amino acids. The V gene's germline CDR1 is SGHRS and CDR2 YFSETQ. V was cut by 1 base and J by 0 bases, with 13 bases left in between. The CDR3 DNA sequence: TGCGCCAGCAGCTTGCAATGGGGGGATATGAACACTGAAGCTTTCTTT. It translates to CASSLQWGDMNTEAFF.

The chain uses TRBV6-1 and TRBJ2-7; possible D gene TRBD1, 6 bases. Trimming took off 9 bases at V and 2 bases at J, with 14 bases between the two ends. CDR1 MNHNS and CDR2 SASEGT come from the germline V gene. The CDR3 sequence is 13 residues long. The CDR3 loop is CASSQGIAYEQYF. In DNA, the CDR3 is TGTGCCAGTTCACAGGGAATTGCCTACGAGCAGTACTTC.

This clonotype was seen many times. The rearrangement links TRBV3-1 to TRBJ2-6; D is undetermined. Trimming shortened V by 4 bases and J by 0 bases, and 22 bases separated the two germline ends. From germline, CDR1 is LGHDT and CDR2 YNNKEL (reference sequence). This CDR3 spans 20 amino acids. The DNA of the CDR3 is TGTGCCAGCAGCCCCCGAATGACTCGGCTCCAGAGCTCTGGGGCCAACGTCCTGACTTTC. It encodes CASSPRMTRLQSSGANVLTF.

The CDR3 is CASSFTSGAYEQYF. The DNA for the CDR3 is TGCGCCAGCAGCTTCACTAGCGGCGCCTACGAGCAGTACTTC. V gene TRBV5-1 combines with J gene TRBJ2-7; TRBD2 matches at 8 bases. The trim removed 2 bases at V and 2 bases at J, leaving 3 bases unmatched. The CDR3 extends over 14 amino acids. CDR1 and CDR2 (germline): SGHRS, YFSETQ.

The chain is built from TRBV20-1 and TRBJ1-1; the D is unclear. Trimming left V 1 base short and J 2 bases short, with 8 bases between. The germline V gene encodes CDR1 DFQATT and CDR2 SNEGSKA (reference sequence). The CDR3 consists of 13 residues. The CDR3 reads CSARADTNTEAFF. The CDR3 DNA sequence: TGCAGTGCTAGAGCCGACACCAACACTGAAGCTTTCTTT.

Only a few counts were recorded for this clonotype. The chain employs TRBV30 and TRBJ1-1; D unresolved. Germline V lookup: CDR1 GTSNPN, CDR2 SVGIG (reference sequence). The CDR3 covers 12 residues. The V end lost 3 bases, the J end lost 1 base, and 6 bases lay between the germline ends. DNA of the CDR3: TGTGCCTGGAGCGGGCGGAACACTGAAGCTTTCTTT. Its translation is CAWSGRNTEAFF.

The V and J genes are TRBV14 and TRBJ2-1, with D perhaps matching TRBD2 (7 bases). CDR3 size: 15 residues. Germline V CDR1 and CDR2: SGHDN, FVKESK. The V end was cut by 3 bases, the J end by 8 bases, with 17 bases between. In DNA form, the CDR3 reads TGTGCCAGCAGCCAGAGGCAGGGCGGGGGCGATGAGCAGTTCTTC. Translation: CASSQRQGGGDEQFF.

V gene TRBV19 combines with J gene TRBJ2-7; TRBD1 is a possible D gene (5 bases). V was trimmed by 5 bases and J by 4 bases, leaving 9 bases between them. CDR1 is LNHDA and CDR2 is SQIVND in the germline V gene (reference sequence). This CDR3 has 12 amino acids. The CDR3 loop is CASSWGKYEQYF. The CDR3 DNA is TGTGCCAGTAGTTGGGGCAAATACGAGCAGTACTTC.

The V call is TRBV2, the J call TRBJ2-7; D uncertain. This CDR3 comprises 13 residues. Germline assignment: CDR1 SNHLY and CDR2 FYNNEI. V lost 3 bases to trimming and J lost 3 bases, with 9 bases between them. Here the CDR3 DNA reads TGTGCCAGCAGTGATTCCAGGAACTACGAGCAGTACTTC. Amino acids: CASSDSRNYEQYF.

This chain links TRBV7-6 with TRBJ2-1; D uncertain. This CDR3 region has 13 residues. Trimming removed 3 bases from V and 5 bases from J, with 8 bases in between. Germline CDR1 SGHVS, CDR2 FNYEAQ. Written as DNA, the CDR3 is TGTGCCAGCAGCTTCGGACGGAACAATGAGCAGTTCTTC. Its translation is CASSFGRNNEQFF.

This clonotype was observed many times. The V and J genes are TRBV6-4 and TRBJ2-1; 14 bases align to TRBD2. The CDR3 covers 16 residues. Trimming at V came to 0 bases and at J to 6 bases, leaving 1 base not matched to a gene. Germline V gives CDR1 MRHNA, CDR2 SNTAGT. CDR3 nucleotide sequence: TGTGCCAGCAGTGACTCCGGGACTAGCGGGAGCAATGAGCAGTTCTTC. It yields the protein CASSDSGTSGSNEQFF.

This clonotype was observed many times. The chain employs TRBV6-5 and TRBJ2-2; 7 nucleotides match TRBD1. Germline V lookup: CDR1 MNHEY, CDR2 SVGAGI. The CDR3 length is 15 residues. The V and J ends lost 5 bases and 6 bases, in that order; junction bases with no gene match: 9. CDR3 DNA sequence: TGTGCCAGCAGTCCCGGGACAGTGGTGTCCGGGGAGCTGTTTTTT. It encodes CASSPGTVVSGELFF.